Listed below are T cell receptor beta chains from one sample, sequenced in a study of beta chain features in type 1 diabetes. Repertoires were generated with immunoSEQ multiplex PCR, while TCRdb's copy carries only in-frame clones and drops some. The sample consists of about 150,000 clones, more than 9.5% of them appearing once. What was sequenced was central memory CD4+ T cells from blood. Source of these receptors: a man younger than 35 in good health. Both conserved end residues are part of each CDR3. Fields, in order: CDR3 DNA, CDR3 protein, J gene, V gene, clone size, D gene. A D gene is named only where the DNA matches it firmly. Clone size is stated in some rows and not others, as once, few, many or a class when expanded.

TGTGCCAGCAGCCTCCAGCGGGGAACAGATACGCAGTATTTT CASSLQRGTDTQYF TRBJ2-3 TRBV7-6 few TRBD2
TGCGCCAGCAGCTCCCCCTTAGGCCCAGGGACCCAGTACTTC CASSSPLGPGTQYF TRBJ2-5 TRBV5-1 few -
TGTGCCTGGAACGAACAGGGGGAGGGTCAGCCCCAGCATTTT CAWNEQGEGQPQHF TRBJ1-5 TRBV30 - TRBD1
TGCGCCAGCAGCCAAGATCTGGGACACCTAGCCAAAAACATTCAGTACTTC CASSQDLGHLAKNIQYF TRBJ2-4 TRBV4-3 few -
TGCAGCGTCGCCCGGGGGTCCCTCATCACAGATACGCAGTATTTT CSVARGSLITDTQYF TRBJ2-3 TRBV29-1 - -
TGTGCCAGCAGCGTAGCTGCCCACTACGACTACGAGCAGTACTTC CASSVAAHYDYEQYF TRBJ2-7 TRBV9 few -
TGTGCCAGCAGCGTAGTAGCCGCTGGCACAGATACGCAGTATTTT CASSVVAAGTDTQYF TRBJ2-3 TRBV9 few -
TGTGCCAGCAGCTTAGTTGGCTGGGGAGGCACTGAAGCTTTCTTT CASSLVGWGGTEAFF TRBJ1-1 TRBV7-2 few -
TGTGCCACCAGTCCGACAGCTAGCACAGATACGCAGTATTTT CATSPTASTDTQYF TRBJ2-3 TRBV15 once -
TGCGCCAGCAGCTTGGGAATCGGCAGGGTGATCGTCTCCTACAATGAGCAGTTCTTC CASSLGIGRVIVSYNEQFF TRBJ2-1 TRBV5-1 few -
TGTGCCAGCGAAGTAAGCCCCTCCTCGGGCGAGCAGTACTTC CASEVSPSSGEQYF TRBJ2-7 TRBV28 once -
TGTGCCAGCAGCCACACCAGGGACCCGAGGGACACTGAAGCTTTCTTT CASSHTRDPRDTEAFF TRBJ1-1 TRBV4-2 - -
TGTGCCAGCAGCTTGAGCAGGGGCGGGAACATTCAGTACTTC CASSLSRGGNIQYF TRBJ2-4 TRBV5-6 few -
TGTGCCTGGAGTTATAATTCACCCCTCCACTTT CAWSYNSPLHF TRBJ1-6 TRBV30 few -
TGTGCCAGCAGCTCCATAGGGCAAAACACAGATACGCAGTATTTT CASSSIGQNTDTQYF TRBJ2-3 TRBV7-6 few -
TGTGCCATCGGTGGGGACACAGATACGCAGTATTTT CAIGGDTDTQYF TRBJ2-3 TRBV10-3 few -
TGTGCCAGTAGTACCCGGACTAGCGGTACCTACGAGCAGTACTTC CASSTRTSGTYEQYF TRBJ2-7 TRBV19 few TRBD2
TGTGCCAGCAGCGTAGGGACCTCAAAGCGGGGGTCGGCGGAGACCCAGTACTTC CASSVGTSKRGSAETQYF TRBJ2-5 TRBV9 few TRBD2
TGTGCCAGCAGCATAGCTTCCGGGACAGGGGCCCTCGGCGAGCAGTACTTC CASSIASGTGALGEQYF TRBJ2-7 TRBV7-9 many TRBD1
TGTGCCAGCAGCGGCCCCACGGGGGCAGGCAAAAACATTCAGTACTTC CASSGPTGAGKNIQYF TRBJ2-4 TRBV7-2 many -
TGTGCCAGCAGCGTTTATCAGCAAGAGACCCAGTACTTC CASSVYQQETQYF TRBJ2-5 TRBV9 few -
TGTGCCAGCAGCTTAGGTCTAGCGGGAGTCTTCGATGAGCAGTTCTTC CASSLGLAGVFDEQFF TRBJ2-1 TRBV7-3 - TRBD2
TGTGCCAGCAGCTCGGAGCCGGTAAATGGCTACACCTTC CASSSEPVNGYTF TRBJ1-2 TRBV5-6 - -
TGTGCCAGCAGCCACCGGACAGGAATCATCACAGATACGCAGTATTTT CASSHRTGIITDTQYF TRBJ2-3 TRBV14 - TRBD1
TGCAGCGTTGGACATAATAGCAATCAGCCCCAGCATTTT CSVGHNSNQPQHF TRBJ1-5 TRBV29-1 few -
TGCAGCGGGGGAACCGGGACGACAAACGGGGAGCTGTTTTTT CSGGTGTTNGELFF TRBJ2-2 TRBV29-1 - -
TGTGCCAGCAGCTGGTGGACTAGCAGATCCTACAATGAGCAGTTCTTC CASSWWTSRSYNEQFF TRBJ2-1 TRBV7-9 - TRBD2
TGTGCCAGCAGCTTTACGGACGGGAGCTACGAGCAGTACTTC CASSFTDGSYEQYF TRBJ2-7 TRBV11-2 few -
TGTGCCAGCAGCCAAGATATCCAGGGGGGGACTGAAGCTTTCTTT CASSQDIQGGTEAFF TRBJ1-1 TRBV4-2 few TRBD1
TGCACCCATTTACAGGGTGGAGATGGCTACACCTTC CTHLQGGDGYTF TRBJ1-2 TRBV29-1 - -
TGCAGCGGCCTGTATGAAAAACTGTTTTTT CSGLYEKLFF TRBJ1-4 TRBV29-1 few -
TGCGCCAGCAGCACGTCCGACAGGGCTTATGGCTACACCTTC CASSTSDRAYGYTF TRBJ1-2 TRBV5-1 - TRBD1
TGTGCCAGCAGCTTGGCGGGAGGAGGGTACAATGAGCAGTTCTTC CASSLAGGGYNEQFF TRBJ2-1 TRBV11-2 - TRBD2
TGTGCCAGCAGCTGGGCCAACCAGCCCCAGCATTTT CASSWANQPQHF TRBJ1-5 TRBV7-2 - -
TGTGCCAGCAGTTTACCTAGCGGGGGCCCTCTTCTCTTC CASSLPSGGPLLF TRBJ2-4 TRBV28 few TRBD2
TGTGCCAGCAGCTTAACGGGGGACAGTCGCGGCTACACCTTC CASSLTGDSRGYTF TRBJ1-2 TRBV7-3 - TRBD1
TGTGCCAGCAGTTTTATCCGGTTTTCGGACACCGGGGAGCTGTTTTTT CASSFIRFSDTGELFF TRBJ2-2 TRBV28 - -
TGCGCCAGCAGCCCCAACAGCTTCAGGTCAGGGGTGCCCCTTGGGGCCAACGTCCTGACTTTC CASSPNSFRSGVPLGANVLTF TRBJ2-6 TRBV4-1 few -
TGCAGCGCCGGACAGGGCTCCTACGAGCAGTACTTC CSAGQGSYEQYF TRBJ2-7 TRBV29-1 few TRBD1
TGTGCCAGCCGCCGGGGGGCTAACAATGAGCAGTTCTTC CASRRGANNEQFF TRBJ2-1 TRBV11-2 - -
TGCGCCAGCAGCCAAGTGTCAGACAATGAGCAGTTCTTC CASSQVSDNEQFF TRBJ2-1 TRBV4-3 few -
TGTGCCAGCAGTTTCCGGGGCGAGAGCTCCTACGAGCAGTACTTC CASSFRGESSYEQYF TRBJ2-7 TRBV27 few -
TGTGCCAGCAGCCCTAAGACAGGGACAGGTAGCAATCAGCCCCAGCATTTT CASSPKTGTGSNQPQHF TRBJ1-5 TRBV4-2 - TRBD1
TGTGCCAGCAGCTTTGGTATAGTGGAGACCCAGTACTTC CASSFGIVETQYF TRBJ2-5 TRBV7-9 few -
TGTGCCAGCAGCCTAAACACCGGGGAGCTGTTTTTT CASSLNTGELFF TRBJ2-2 TRBV7-3 - -
TGTGCCAGCAGTGAAACGGCCAGGGGGGAAAACGAGTACTTC CASSETARGENEYF TRBJ2-5 TRBV2 few -
TGTGCCAGTAGTATGACCTTAACAGGGACTTACGAGCAGTACTTC CASSMTLTGTYEQYF TRBJ2-7 TRBV19 few -
TGTGCCAGCAGCTTAGGACAGGGGGAGGTTTCACCCCTCCACTTT CASSLGQGEVSPLHF TRBJ1-6 TRBV7-2 - TRBD1
TGTGCCAGCAGGAGATTTAGCAATCAGCCCCAGCATTTT CASRRFSNQPQHF TRBJ1-5 TRBV28 - -
TGTGCCAGCAGCCAAGGCCCAGGGAGAGATGAGCAGTTCTTC CASSQGPGRDEQFF TRBJ2-1 TRBV7-2 - -
TGTGCCATACAAGCGGGGGGGCCGCAGACCCAGTACTTC CAIQAGGPQTQYF TRBJ2-5 TRBV6-5 few TRBD2